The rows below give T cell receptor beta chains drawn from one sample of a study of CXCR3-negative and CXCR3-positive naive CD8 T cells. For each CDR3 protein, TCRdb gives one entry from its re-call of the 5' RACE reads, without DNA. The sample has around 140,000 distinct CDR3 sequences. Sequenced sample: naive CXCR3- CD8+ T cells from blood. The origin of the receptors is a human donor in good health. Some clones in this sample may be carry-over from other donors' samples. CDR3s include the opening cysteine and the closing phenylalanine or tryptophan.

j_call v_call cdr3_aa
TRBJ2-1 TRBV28 CASRGRYGKAHNEQFF
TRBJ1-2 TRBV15 CATSRGVGGDGYTF
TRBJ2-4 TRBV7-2 CASSLVRGRRAKNIQYF
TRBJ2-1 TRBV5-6 CASSLPGQRYNEQFF
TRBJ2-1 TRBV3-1 CASSQRPWNEQFF
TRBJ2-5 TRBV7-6 CASSLTRVAGETQYF
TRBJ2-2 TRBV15 CATSARGLPNTGELFF
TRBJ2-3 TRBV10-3 CASPRDRERDTQYF
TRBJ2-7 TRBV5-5 CASSPQARFYEQYF
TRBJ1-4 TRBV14 CASSQAGQVPTNEKLFF
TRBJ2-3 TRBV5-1 CASSLVGGFTDTQYF
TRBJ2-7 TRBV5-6 CASSLGLNSYEQYF
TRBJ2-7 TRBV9 CASSVASGGYEQYF
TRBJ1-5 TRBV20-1 CSARDGGQFFGQPQHF
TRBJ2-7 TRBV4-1 CASSQGQGVYEQYF
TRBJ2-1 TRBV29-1 CSALSGSIYNEQFF
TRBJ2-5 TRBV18 CASSPIYTDQETQYF
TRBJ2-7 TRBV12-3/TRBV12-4 CASSPGTADYEQYF
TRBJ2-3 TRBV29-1 CSADRELDKQYF
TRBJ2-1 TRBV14 CASSQGRYNEQFF
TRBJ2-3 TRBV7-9 CASSLVRTITDTQYF
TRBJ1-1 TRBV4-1 CASSQEDRGGTEAFF
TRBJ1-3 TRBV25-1 CASSEQIQEDTIYF
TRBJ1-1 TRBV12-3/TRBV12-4 CASSRSSLGSEAFF
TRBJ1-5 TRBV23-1 CASSQSETGTQPQHF
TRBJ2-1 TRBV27 CASSLFGGSYNEQFF
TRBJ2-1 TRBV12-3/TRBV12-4 CASSGGRNEQFF
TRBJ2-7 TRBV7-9 CASSPSGGYEQYF
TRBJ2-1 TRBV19 CASSIGRGARGEQFF
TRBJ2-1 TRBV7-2 CASKVDREYNEQFF
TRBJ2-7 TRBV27 CASSLRARSSYEQYF
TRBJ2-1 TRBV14 CASSQDSAVVPYNEQFF
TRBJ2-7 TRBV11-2 CASSLDRGLGAGYEQYF
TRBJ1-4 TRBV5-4 CASSSTAGASNEKLFF
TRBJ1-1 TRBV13 CASTGLLNTEAFF
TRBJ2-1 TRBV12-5 CASGLGMGGFEQFF
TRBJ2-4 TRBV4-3 CASSQDHWLGGKNIQYF
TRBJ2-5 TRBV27 CASSYGYSLGKETQYF
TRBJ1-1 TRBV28 CASSFPREAAFF
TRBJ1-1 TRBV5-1 CASSASTRPPSEAFF
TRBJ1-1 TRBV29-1 CSVGVMNTEAFF
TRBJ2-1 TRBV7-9 CASALGSYNEQFF
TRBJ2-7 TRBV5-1 CASSLDLADLGREQYF
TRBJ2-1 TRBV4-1 CASSPDTHLYNEQFF
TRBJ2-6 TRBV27 CASGPSGANVLTF
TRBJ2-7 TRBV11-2 CASSSLGAGLSYEQYF
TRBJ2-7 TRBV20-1 CSVRKRGTYEQYF
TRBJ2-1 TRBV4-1 CASSQEGLASVQFF
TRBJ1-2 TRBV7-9 CASTDDTDYGYTF
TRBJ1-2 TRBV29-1 CSVDGTGDGYTF
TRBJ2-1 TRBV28 CASSYQGQSYNEQFF
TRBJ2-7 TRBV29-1 CSVGTGTYEQYF
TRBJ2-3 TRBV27 CGSRLGGLAGVDTQYF
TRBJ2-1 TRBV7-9 CASSQPSGPWGDEQFF
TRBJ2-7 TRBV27 CASSTWDRAYEQYF
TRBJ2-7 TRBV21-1 CASISWDISSYEQYF
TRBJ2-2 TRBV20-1 CSARGGETGELFF
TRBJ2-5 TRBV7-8 CASSLFQRPTLLETQYF